This T cell receptor beta chain was sequenced during a study of control samples from healthy donors and cancer patients. Germline-derived CDR1 and CDR2 are MGHRA and YSYEKL. The J segment lost 7 bases and the V segment lost 0 bases, leaving 17 bases of the junction unmatched. The CDR3 sequence is 19 residues long. This clone came up once. Assay used: immunoSEQ multiplex PCR; TCRdb lists only in-frame clones, some missing. The profile shows approximately 160,000 clones, 90% to 95% of them singletons. Sequenced material: blood. The V and J genes are TRBV4-1 and TRBJ2-1, with 8 bases lining up with TRBD2. The source of this sequence is a woman between 18 and 29 years old in good health. CDR3 sequence reads: CASSQDGFRNGRAWNEQFF. The CDR3 DNA sequence: TGCGCCAGCAGCCAAGATGGGTTTAGGAACGGGAGGGCATGGAATGAGCAGTTCTTC.